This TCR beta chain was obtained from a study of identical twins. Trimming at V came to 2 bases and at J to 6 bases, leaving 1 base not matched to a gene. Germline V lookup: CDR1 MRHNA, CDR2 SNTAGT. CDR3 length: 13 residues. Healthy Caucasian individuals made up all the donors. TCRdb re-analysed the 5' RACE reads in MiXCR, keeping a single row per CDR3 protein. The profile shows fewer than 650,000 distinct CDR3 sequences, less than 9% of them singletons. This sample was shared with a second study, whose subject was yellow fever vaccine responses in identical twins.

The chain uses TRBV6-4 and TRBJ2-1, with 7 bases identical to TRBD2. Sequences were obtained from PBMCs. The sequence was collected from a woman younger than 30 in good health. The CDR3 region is CASSDGGGNEQFF. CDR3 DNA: TGTGCCAGCAGTGACGGGGGGGGCAATGAGCAGTTCTTC.